Each of the 23 T cell receptor beta chains below was sequenced from the same sample in a study of Tregs in tolerant kidney transplant recipients. Produced via immunoSEQ multiplex PCR; TCRdb's table is partial and in-frame only. This sample's table reports approximately 49,000 clones. The input for sequencing was CD4+ T cells from blood, taken before the transplant. These receptors all stem from a human donor who received a combined kidney and bone marrow transplant.

Turning to this clone: The read terminates 3 residues before the CDR3 end, so the remaining end is supplied by the germline J gene. The J gene is TRBJ2-5, the V gene TRBV29-1; D unresolved. Per germline, CDR1 SQVTM and CDR2 ANQGSEA. With 8 bases removed from V and 2 bases from J, the gap between germline ends came to 15 bases. This CDR3 is 13 amino acids long. CDR3: CSSTSVPQETQYF. The sequenced part of the CDR3 DNA is TGCAGCTCCACCTCAGTACCTCAAGAGACC.

Details on this clone: The read falls 3 residues short of the CDR3 end, and the missing part is taken from the germline J gene. This chain uses TRBV20-1 with TRBJ2-1; TRBD1 matches at 7 bases. J gave up 9 bases and V 5 bases, and 7 bases lay outside the gene matches. CDR1 and CDR2 from the germline V gene are DFQATT and SNEGSKA (reference sequence). The CDR3 consists of 12 residues. The part of the CDR3 DNA that was read is TGCAGTGCTCCAACAGGGGCGAGTGAG. Its translation is CSAPTGASE. The full-length CDR3 reads as CSAPTGASEQFF.

With respect to this clone: Read coverage stops 3 residues before the CDR3 terminus; the germline J gene supplies the remainder. V is TRBV5-1 and J is TRBJ2-5; TRBD1 might be the D (6 bases). V lost 5 bases to trimming and J lost 2 bases, with 16 bases between them. The CDR3 has 15 residues. Germline lookup yields CDR1 SGHRS and CDR2 YFSETQ. The CDR3 is CASRTLTGSQETQYF. Partial CDR3 DNA: TGCGCCAGCAGAACACTGACAGGATCTCAAGAGACC.

On this clone: The read is 3 residues too short to cover the CDR3 end, so that end is filled in from the germline J gene. The genes are TRBV5-1 and TRBJ1-4; D is unclear. The germline gives CDR1 SGHRS, CDR2 YFSETQ. This CDR3 has 12 amino acids. The V gene lost 1 base and the J gene lost 8 bases, with 6 bases spanning the gap. The CDR3 loop is CASSLPSEKLFF. Incomplete CDR3 DNA: TGCGCCAGCAGCTTGCCGAGCGAAAAA.

The sequenced part of the CDR3 DNA is TGTGCCAGCAGTGTCCTAGCTGCAACTAATGAAAAA. Protein: CASSVLAATNEK. The CDR3 in its entirety is CASSVLAATNEKLFF. This chain joins TRBV28 and TRBJ1-4; D remains ambiguous. The CDR3 is cut off 3 residues early in the read; its end comes from the germline J gene. The CDR3 has 15 amino acids. The germline V and J ends were trimmed by 5 bases and 0 bases, with 10 bases remaining between them. Per the germline V gene, CDR1 is MDHEN and CDR2 is SYDVKM. The variable domain in full, with the rest retrieved from reference TRBV28 and TRBJ1-4, is DVKVTQSSRYLVKRTGEKVFLECVQDMDHENMFWYRQDPGLGLRLIYFSYDVKMKEKGDIPEGYSVSREKKERFSLILESASTNQTSMYLCASSVLAATNEKLFFGSGTQLSVL.

For this clone: With the read ending 3 residues before the CDR3 end, the germline J gene is used to fill in that end. This sequence joins TRBV7-2 and TRBJ1-5; possible D gene TRBD1, 5 bases. Trimming pared 5 bases from V and 4 bases from J, leaving 9 bases between. This CDR3 has 13 amino acids. Per germline, CDR1 SGHTA and CDR2 FQGNSA. Partial CDR3 DNA: TGTGCCAGCAGCGTCCGGGGGAATCAGCCC. Encoded protein: CASSVRGNQP. The entire CDR3 reads CASSVRGNQPQHF.

Concerning this clone itself: With the read ending 3 residues before the CDR3 end, the germline J gene is used to fill in that end. The J gene is TRBJ2-5, the V gene TRBV7-9, with TRBD1 as a possible D gene (5 bases). V was clipped by 5 bases and J by 5 bases, with 15 bases between them. Germline CDR1 and CDR2: SEHNR and FQNEAQ (reference sequence). The CDR3 contains 14 residues. The covered CDR3 bases are TGTGCCAGCAGCCCTCTGGCAGGGAAGGAGACC. The encoded protein is CASSPLAGKET. The full CDR3 protein is CASSPLAGKETQYF.

A note on this clone: Coverage ceases 3 residues before the CDR3 finishes, and the germline J gene fills in the end. V and J are TRBV19 and TRBJ2-5; 10 bases fit TRBD2. The CDR3 spans 18 residues. The germline V gene has CDR1 LNHDA and CDR2 SQIVND (reference sequence). V was pared by 6 bases and J by 5 bases, with 18 bases of the junction left unmatched. The DNA read from the CDR3 is TGTGCCAGTAGCGACGGGGGACTAGCGAACGATTTTTCGGAGACC. Protein: CASSDGGLANDFSET. The complete CDR3 protein is CASSDGGLANDFSETQYF. The complete variable domain, with remaining parts taken from reference TRBV19 and TRBJ2-5, reads DGGITQSPKYLFRKEGQNVTLSCEQNLNHDAMYWYRQDPGQGLRLIYYSQIVNDFQKGDIAEGYSVSREKKESFPLTVTSAQKNPTAFYLCASSDGGLANDFSETQYFGPGTRLLVL.

Notes on this clone: The read finishes 3 residues shy of the CDR3 end, and the germline J gene is used to complete it. This chain uses TRBV2 with TRBJ1-2; 8 nucleotides match TRBD1. The germline V gene has CDR1 SNHLY and CDR2 FYNNEI. The CDR3 extends over 16 amino acids. With 3 bases clipped from V and 0 bases from J, the junction kept 6 bases outside the gene matches. CDR3 protein: CASSDPGGRPNYGYTF. Partial CDR3 DNA: TGTGCCAGCAGTGACCCAGGGGGCAGACCTAACTATGGC.

A remark on this clone: Coverage ceases 3 residues before the CDR3 finishes, and the germline J gene fills in the end. V is TRBV5-1 and J is TRBJ2-7; D possibly corresponds to TRBD1 (6 bases). The length of the CDR3 is 14 residues. V dropped 0 bases and J dropped 2 bases, with 9 bases sitting between them. Germline CDR1 reads SGHRS; CDR2 reads YFSETQ. The covered CDR3 bases are TGCGCCAGCAGCTTGGGACAGGTGGCCTACGAG. This gives the protein CASSLGQVAYE. The entire CDR3 sequence reads CASSLGQVAYEQYF.

Notes on this clone: The sequenced fragment ends 3 residues before the CDR3 boundary, so the rest is inferred from the germline J gene. The chain carries TRBV7-3 and TRBJ2-3, with 12 bases identical to TRBD2. V trimming: 3 bases; J trimming: 7 bases; junction bases outside the gene matches: 5. The CDR3 totals 15 residues. The germline V gene has CDR1 SGHTA and CDR2 FQGTGA. This chain's CDR3 is CASSFGLAGGNTQYF. Partial CDR3 DNA: TGTGCCAGCAGCTTTGGCCTAGCGGGAGGGAATACG.

Points on this clone: Read coverage stops 3 residues before the CDR3 terminus; the germline J gene supplies the remainder. The chain recombines TRBV2 with TRBJ1-5, with D hard to call. This CDR3 is built from 12 residues. Trimming pared 10 bases from V and 6 bases from J, leaving 13 bases between. In germline, CDR1 is SNHLY, CDR2 FYNNEI. CDR3 in amino acids: CATRGESQPQHF. CDR3 bases read: TGTGCCACTCGGGGAGAAAGTCAGCCC. Supplemented by reference TRBV2 and TRBJ1-5, the full variable domain reads EPEVTQTPSHQVTQMGQEVILRCVPISNHLYFYWYRQILGQKVEFLVSFYNNEISEKSEIFDDQFSVERPDGSNFTLKIRSTKLEDSAMYFCATRGESQPQHFGDGTRLSIL.

Turning to this clone: Read sequence stops 3 residues before the CDR3 end, and the germline J gene provides the missing end. This chain links TRBV19 with TRBJ2-5, with 8 bases lining up with TRBD2. Germline CDR1 is LNHDA and CDR2 is SQIVND (reference sequence). There are 14 residues in the CDR3. V gave up 6 bases and J gave up 3 bases; unmatched junction bases: 6. The covered CDR3 bases are TGTGCCAGTAGGATCCGAGCGGGAGAAGAGACC. Residues: CASRIRAGEET. The CDR3 reads in full as CASRIRAGEETQYF.

For this clone: The read stops 3 residues short of the end of the CDR3; the missing end is completed from the germline J gene. This chain joins TRBV5-1 and TRBJ2-1; D not certain. V was cut by 0 bases and J by 9 bases, with 10 bases left in between. The CDR3 covers 13 residues. The germline V gene encodes CDR1 SGHRS and CDR2 YFSETQ. The CDR3 sequence is CASSLETRGEQFF. The sequenced part of the CDR3 DNA is TGCGCCAGCAGCTTGGAAACCCGCGGTGAG.

As concerns this clone: The read ends 3 residues before the CDR3 terminus; that terminus is restored from the germline J gene. V and J are TRBV19 and TRBJ1-5; 10 bases are a match to TRBD1. Trimming cost V 3 bases and J 4 bases; bases outside gene matches: 6. The CDR3 loop spans 16 amino acids. Germline V gene lookup returns CDR1 LNHDA and CDR2 SQIVND (reference sequence). CDR3 bases read: TGTGCCAGTAGTATTCGACAGGGGGCAGGGAATCAGCCC. It specifies CASSIRQGAGNQP. The CDR3 in full is CASSIRQGAGNQPQHF. The full variable domain, its missing parts supplied by reference TRBV19 and TRBJ1-5, is DGGITQSPKYLFRKEGQNVTLSCEQNLNHDAMYWYRQDPGQGLRLIYYSQIVNDFQKGDIAEGYSVSREKKESFPLTVTSAQKNPTAFYLCASSIRQGAGNQPQHFGDGTRLSIL.

A remark on this clone: The CDR3 end lies 3 residues beyond the end of the read and is filled in from the germline J gene. The genes are TRBV27 and TRBJ2-1; 13 nucleotides match TRBD2. Trimming at V came to 3 bases and at J to 7 bases, leaving 9 bases not matched to a gene. Germline CDR1 MNHEY, CDR2 SMNVEV (reference sequence). This CDR3 is built from 17 residues. Partial CDR3 DNA: TGTGCCAGCAGTTTTACCGGGACTAGCGGGATCGGGAATGAG. As protein: CASSFTGTSGIGNE. In full, the CDR3 is CASSFTGTSGIGNEQFF.

Comment on this clone: The read terminates 3 residues ahead of where the CDR3 ends, so the germline J gene completes it. The chain has TRBV20-1 and TRBJ2-7; 8 nucleotides line up with TRBD2. The CDR3 runs 16 residues. Germline V lookup: CDR1 DFQATT, CDR2 SNEGSKA (reference sequence). V shed 0 bases, J shed 0 bases, and the junction held 7 bases outside the gene matches. This CDR3 is CSARELSGIISYEQYF. The part of the CDR3 DNA that was read is TGCAGTGCTAGAGAACTTAGCGGGATAATCTCCTACGAG.

On this clone: The read stops 3 residues short of the end of the CDR3; the missing end is completed from the germline J gene. This rearrangement joins TRBV7-2 to TRBJ2-1; D possibly corresponds to TRBD1 (6 bases). The CDR3 is 12 residues long. V lost 11 bases and J 3 bases, leaving 11 bases between the germline ends. CDR1 is SGHTA and CDR2 is FQGNSA in the germline V gene. Here the CDR3 reads CASEGVYNEQFF. The sequenced CDR3 bases are TGTGCCTCAGAGGGGGTCTACAATGAG.

A remark on this clone: Read coverage stops 3 residues before the CDR3 terminus; the germline J gene supplies the remainder. The chain combines TRBV18 with TRBJ1-1; D is unresolved. Looked up from germline, CDR1 is KGHSH and CDR2 is LQKENI. Trimming pared 3 bases from V and 3 bases from J, leaving 11 bases between. The CDR3 has 14 amino acids. CDR3 bases read: TGTGCCAGCTCACCCTTAACTTCGGACACTGAA. The encoded protein is CASSPLTSDTE. The complete CDR3 reads CASSPLTSDTEAFF.

For this clone: The observed sequence ends 3 residues before the CDR3 terminus, with the missing tail filled in from the germline J gene. V gene TRBV19 combines with J gene TRBJ2-7; TRBD2 matches at 13 bases. V was pared by 7 bases and J by 0 bases, with 6 bases of the junction left unmatched. The CDR3 is 16 amino acids. Germline CDR1 reads LNHDA; CDR2 reads SQIVND (reference sequence). This chain's CDR3 is CASIGTSGTSSYEQYF. The part of the CDR3 DNA that was read is TGTGCCAGTATCGGGACTAGCGGGACCAGCTCCTACGAG.

Concerning this clone: The read is 3 residues too short to cover the CDR3 end, so that end is filled in from the germline J gene. The gene calls are TRBV18 and TRBJ2-1; D remains ambiguous. V lost 3 bases to trimming and J lost 8 bases, with 5 bases between them. Germline CDR1 reads KGHSH; CDR2 reads LQKENI. This CDR3 is 11 amino acids long. This CDR3 reads CASSPGHEQFF. Partial CDR3 DNA: TGTGCCAGCTCACCTGGGCATGAG.

To note about this clone: The read finishes 3 residues shy of the CDR3 end, and the germline J gene is used to complete it. The rearrangement joins TRBV2 to TRBJ2-7, with a tentative D call TRBD1 (7 bases). Deletions cut 3 bases from V and 4 bases from J, with 16 bases between. CDR1 is SNHLY, CDR2 FYNNEI, per germline. The CDR3 sequence is 15 residues long. CDR3 DNA (partial): TGTGCCAGCAGTGATCAGGGGGGAAACGGTTACGAG. This sequence encodes CASSDQGGNGYE. The full CDR3 reads CASSDQGGNGYEQYF. Looking up the rest from reference TRBV2 and TRBJ2-7 gives the full variable domain: EPEVTQTPSHQVTQMGQEVILRCVPISNHLYFYWYRQILGQKVEFLVSFYNNEISEKSEIFDDQFSVERPDGSNFTLKIRSTKLEDSAMYFCASSDQGGNGYEQYFGPGTRLTVT.

Remarks on this clone: The observed sequence ends 3 residues before the CDR3 terminus, with the missing tail filled in from the germline J gene. The chain is built from TRBV7-7 and TRBJ1-2, with D possibly matching TRBD1 (6 bases). Germline loops: CDR1 SSHAT, CDR2 FNYEAQ (reference sequence). Trimming stripped 5 bases from V and 2 bases from J, with 12 bases between. The CDR3 is made up of 14 amino acids. Incomplete CDR3 DNA: TGTGCCAGCAGCCCCCTCCAGGGGAACTATGGC. Translation: CASSPLQGNYG. The complete CDR3 reads CASSPLQGNYGYTF.